This T cell receptor (beta chain) comes out of a study of blood T cell repertoires in COVID-19 (dated by TCRdb to the early 2020s). Concerning the study at large: Samples covering the acute and convalescent phases of COVID-19 were provided by collaborators in the United States, Italy and Spain. The material from the prospective study consisted of cDNA or gDNA derived from T cells, B-cell-depleted T cells, or PBMCs. Subjects who had been exposed to COVID-19, were actively infected with it, or had recovered from it provided the deeply sampled blood TCRbeta repertoires that made up the dataset. The repertoires were released in a freely available public database intended as a resource for research on the immune response to SARS-CoV-2. Samples came from the ongoing ImmuneRACE study (first 160 participants) plus 1,254 subjects from 6 global collaborators. The sample metadata nearly always contained a de-identified subject ID, COVID-19 status, age in years and sex. HLA class I and class II types, where available, came from metadata supplied by the sample provider rather than from assay-based typing.

Including cysteine and phenylalanine, the CDR3 has 12 amino acids. The retained sequence is limited to the CDR3, 36 bases, with the frame set at the first base. The junction carries 14 bases between V and J, which are trimmed by 11 bases and 6 bases respectively. Based on the germline V gene, the CDR1 and CDR2 sequences are ENHRY and SYGVKD. What the study reported, not specific to this receptor: Clinical and demographic metadata were provided uncurated, with the amount varying by source and participant.

TCRbeta CDR3 regions were amplified from genomic DNA by means of the immunoSEQ Assay, a bias-controlled multiplex PCR. For the original study's pipeline: Within the assay, amplification of reference gene primers was used to estimate how many nucleated cells each sample contained. Sequence reads were collapsed and filtered to measure the absolute abundance of every unique TCRbeta CDR3 rearrangement. Productive Simpson clonality was computed per sample as the square root of Simpson's diversity index over productive rearrangements. Imported from immuneACCESS, the table was reduced by TCRdb to in-frame sequences with V and J called. These copies leave out some clones; in studies compared against another copy, an unresolved V gene accounts for under half, and the cause of the remainder is not known. V and J calls and clone size are given by that table; D and trimming were obtained from the DNA. This sample is represented by about 190,000 clones; roughly 84% of them were singletons. The ten largest account for 3% to 3.5% of the sample.

Concerning this clone itself: Its antigen remains undetermined. No base-level quality is on record; no much larger clone is a single base apart.

Participants in the prospective study were enrolled through a virtual design, were aged roughly 18 to 100 years, and lived in 24 United States geographic areas. In the prospective study, cohorts were assigned on the basis of participant-reported clinical history obtained from a screening survey and a study questionnaire. Recovered participants in ImmuneRACE Cohort 3 were defined by two consecutive negative NP/OP PCR tests, clearance by a healthcare professional, or resolution of symptoms. Mobile phlebotomists in the prospective study collected whole blood, serum and a nasopharyngeal or oropharyngeal swab from every participant. Additional blood draws and questionnaires over an approximately 2-month period could optionally be provided by prospective study participants. Prospective study blood samples were shipped either frozen or at room temperature before DNA extraction.

The TCR sequence derives from a woman aged 25-40 years who had recovered from COVID-19. The sequenced material came from PBMCs or T cells enriched from blood (not recorded which). The chain was built from TRBV10-3 and TRBJ2-1; the D gene remains uncertain. CDR3 protein: CASRDSFNEQFF. The nucleotides are TGTGCCTCGAGAGATAGCTTCAATGAGCAGTTCTTC.